The rows below give T cell receptor beta chains drawn from one sample of a study of control samples from healthy donors and cancer patients. Using immunoSEQ multiplex PCR, the repertoire was profiled, and TCRdb retains in-frame clones only, with some absent. In the table there are approximately 170,000 clones, about nine tenths of which are singletons. Sequencing was carried out using blood. These TCRs come from a woman aged 25 to 39 in good health. The CDR3 runs from the conserved cysteine through the conserved F or W. A D gene is named only where the DNA matches it firmly. Rows may omit the clone size; those that give it use once, few, many or a size class.

abundance | j_gene | v_gene | len | d_gene | CDR3aa | CDR3nt
NA | TRBJ2-1 | TRBV30 | 14 | TRBD1 | CAWAQGYSYNEQFF | TGTGCCTGGGCACAGGGGTACTCCTACAATGAGCAGTTCTTC
NA | TRBJ2-5 | TRBV20-1 | 13 | NA | CSASPDSQETQYF | TGCAGTGCTAGTCCCGACAGCCAAGAGACCCAGTACTTC
NA | TRBJ2-1 | TRBV6-4 | 14 | TRBD2 | CASSEAGASNEQFF | TGTGCCAGCAGTGAAGCGGGAGCGTCCAATGAGCAGTTCTTC
NA | TRBJ2-5 | TRBV11-2 | 15 | TRBD2 | CASSWDPSGTETQYF | TGTGCCAGCAGCTGGGACCCTAGCGGGACCGAGACCCAGTACTTC
NA | TRBJ2-1 | TRBV5-1 | 15 | TRBD2 | CASSLGLAGGNEQFF | TGCGCCAGCAGCTTGGGTCTAGCGGGAGGGAATGAGCAGTTCTTC
NA | TRBJ2-5 | TRBV18 | 14 | NA | CASSPPGQQETQYF | TGTGCCAGCTCACCACCGGGACAACAAGAGACCCAGTACTTC
NA | TRBJ1-2 | TRBV3-1/TRBV3-2 | 14 | NA | CASSQGGGGYGYTF | TGTGCCAGCAGCCAAGGGGGGGGCGGCTATGGCTACACCTTC
NA | TRBJ2-2 | TRBV3-1/TRBV3-2 | 16 | TRBD2 | CASRPGLAGGGGELFF | TGTGCCAGCAGACCCGGACTAGCGGGGGGCGGCGGGGAGCTGTTTTTT
NA | TRBJ2-1 | TRBV6-4 | 14 | NA | CASSETGSYNEQFF | TGTGCCAGCAGTGAGACAGGCTCCTACAATGAGCAGTTCTTC
NA | TRBJ1-2 | TRBV4-3 | 15 | TRBD1 | CASSQQRTGAYGYTF | TGCGCCAGCAGCCAACAGAGGACAGGGGCCTATGGCTACACCTTC
NA | TRBJ1-2 | TRBV9 | 13 | TRBD1 | CASSPRNRGGYTF | TGTGCCAGCAGCCCGAGAAACAGGGGAGGCTACACCTTC
NA | TRBJ2-1 | TRBV4-3 | 14 | NA | CASSQDGSGYEQFF | TGCGCCAGCAGCCAAGACGGGAGCGGCTATGAGCAGTTCTTC
NA | TRBJ2-7 | TRBV11-3 | 13 | NA | CASSLAEDYEQYF | TGTGCCAGCAGCTTAGCTGAGGACTACGAGCAGTACTTC
once | TRBJ1-5 | TRBV24-1 | 15 | TRBD1 | CATSDRQGGNQPQHF | TGTGCCACCAGTGATCGACAGGGGGGAAATCAGCCCCAGCATTTT
NA | TRBJ2-2 | TRBV4-1 | 16 | TRBD2 | CASSPLLAGKGGELFF | TGCGCCAGCAGCCCCCTACTAGCGGGAAAAGGCGGGGAGCTGTTTTTT
NA | TRBJ1-2 | TRBV28 | 15 | NA | CASSFRSQGSYGYTF | TGTGCCAGCAGTTTCCGCTCACAGGGTAGCTATGGCTACACCTTC
NA | TRBJ1-6 | TRBV23-1 | 13 | TRBD1 | CASPGTGNSPLHF | TGCGCCAGCCCCGGGACAGGTAATTCACCCCTCCACTTT
NA | TRBJ1-5 | TRBV3-1/TRBV3-2 | 16 | NA | CASSQDPRRVAQPQHF | TGTGCCAGCAGCCAAGATCCCCGACGGGTCGCACAGCCCCAGCATTTT
NA | TRBJ1-3 | TRBV6-5 | 15 | NA | CASSTGHSSGNTIYF | TGTGCCAGCAGTACCGGACACTCCTCTGGAAACACCATATATTTT
NA | TRBJ2-1 | TRBV5-1 | 15 | TRBD2 | CASSPSGSSYNEQFF | TGCGCCAGCAGCCCTAGCGGGAGCTCCTACAATGAGCAGTTCTTC
NA | TRBJ2-2 | TRBV14 | 18 | TRBD2 | CASSQDTGLAGGTGELFF | TGTGCCAGCAGCCAAGATACGGGACTAGCGGGAGGTACCGGGGAGCTGTTTTTT
NA | TRBJ2-2 | TRBV6-1 | 14 | NA | CASSEGGDTGELFF | TGTGCCAGCAGTGAGGGTGGCGACACCGGGGAGCTGTTTTTT
NA | TRBJ2-1 | TRBV6-1 | 15 | TRBD2 | CASSDPFSGRAEQFF | TGTGCCAGCAGTGACCCTTTTAGCGGGAGGGCTGAGCAGTTCTTC
NA | TRBJ1-5 | TRBV18 | 15 | NA | CASSPPRTSNQPQHF | TGTGCCAGCTCACCACCCCGGACTAGCAATCAGCCCCAGCATTTT
NA | TRBJ2-7 | TRBV12-3/TRBV12-4 | 13 | NA | CASSPTGTYEQYF | TGTGCCAGCAGCCCGACAGGTACCTACGAGCAGTACTTC
once | TRBJ1-1 | TRBV12-3/TRBV12-4 | 13 | NA | CASSYYRVAEAFF | TGTGCCAGCAGTTACTACAGGGTGGCTGAAGCTTTCTTT
NA | TRBJ2-1 | TRBV4-2 | 16 | TRBD2 | CASSHETSGSYNEQFF | TGTGCCAGCAGCCACGAGACTAGCGGGTCCTACAATGAGCAGTTCTTC
NA | TRBJ1-2 | TRBV9 | 13 | NA | CASISDSPYGYTF | TGTGCCAGCATTTCAGACAGCCCCTATGGCTACACCTTC
NA | TRBJ1-6 | TRBV7-8 | 15 | TRBD1 | CASSFRDRARSPLHF | TGTGCCAGCAGCTTCCGGGACAGGGCTCGTTCACCCCTCCACTTT
NA | TRBJ1-1 | TRBV6-4 | 13 | TRBD1 | CASSAQGGTEAFF | TGTGCCAGCAGTGCCCAGGGGGGGACTGAAGCTTTCTTT
NA | TRBJ1-2 | TRBV18 | 14 | NA | CASSLVTGFHGYTF | TGTGCCAGCTCACTTGTAACAGGGTTCCATGGCTACACCTTC
NA | TRBJ2-7 | TRBV28 | 15 | NA | CASSNPGRSSYEQYF | TGTGCCAGCAGTAACCCGGGACGGAGCTCCTACGAGCAGTACTTC
NA | TRBJ2-3 | TRBV5-6 | 18 | TRBD2 | CASSLGLAGSTGADTQYF | TGTGCCAGCAGCTTGGGACTAGCGGGAAGTACCGGGGCAGATACGCAGTATTTT
once | TRBJ1-2 | TRBV2 | 14 | TRBD1 | CASSPGTGSYGYTF | TGTGCCAGCAGTCCCGGGACAGGGTCCTATGGCTACACCTTC
NA | TRBJ2-7 | TRBV18 | 14 | TRBD1 | CASSLGTGPYEQYF | TGTGCCAGCTCCCTGGGGACAGGGCCTTACGAGCAGTACTTC
NA | TRBJ1-5 | TRBV6-5 | 15 | TRBD1 | CASKDRVNSNQPQHF | TGTGCCAGCAAAGACAGGGTAAATAGCAATCAGCCCCAGCATTTT
NA | TRBJ1-1 | TRBV27 | 16 | TRBD1 | CASSPYRGRMNTEAFF | TGTGCCAGCAGTCCCTACAGGGGGCGCATGAACACTGAAGCTTTCTTT
once | TRBJ1-1 | TRBV27 | 14 | NA | CASSPLRGNTEAFF | TGTGCCAGCAGTCCCCTACGAGGGAACACTGAAGCTTTCTTT
NA | TRBJ1-4 | TRBV2 | 13 | NA | CASIRGGNEKLFF | TGTGCCAGCATAAGGGGCGGGAATGAAAAACTGTTTTTT
NA | TRBJ1-1 | TRBV19 | 12 | NA | CASSIGATEAFF | TGTGCCAGTAGTATCGGGGCCACTGAAGCTTTCTTT
NA | TRBJ2-1 | TRBV24-1 | 14 | NA | CATSDLRFGAEQFF | TGTGCCACCAGTGATTTGCGTTTCGGTGCTGAGCAGTTCTTC
few | TRBJ2-7 | TRBV6-2/TRBV6-3 | 10 | NA | CASSNYEQYF | TGTGCCAGCAGTAACTACGAGCAGTACTTC
NA | TRBJ1-1 | TRBV10-3 | 15 | TRBD1 | CAISESTGANTEAFF | TGTGCCATCAGTGAGTCAACAGGGGCGAACACTGAAGCTTTCTTT